The 10 T cell receptor beta chains listed next were all sequenced from one sample in a study of chemoradiotherapy in HPV16-positive cancers. Repertoires were generated with immunoSEQ multiplex PCR, while TCRdb's copy carries only in-frame clones and drops some. This sample has 40,000 to 65,000 clones, with 90% found just once. Sequences were derived from blood, sampled from a patient who underwent chemoradiotherapy. The receptors were sampled from a human donor with HPV-associated anogenital cancer.

This clone appeared a few times. V and J are TRBV4-1 and TRBJ2-7; no definite D call. Germline lookup yields CDR1 MGHRA and CDR2 YSYEKL. V was clipped by 0 bases and J by 2 bases, with 11 bases between them. The CDR3 extends over 15 amino acids. For the CDR3, the DNA is TGCGCCAGCAGCCAAGAGGCGTCCCTCACCTACGAGCAGTACTTC. Translating gives CASSQEASLTYEQYF.

This clone was recorded only once. V and J are TRBV14 and TRBJ2-2; no reliable D call. Trimming shortened V by 1 base and J by 3 bases, and 6 bases separated the two germline ends. The germline CDR1 and CDR2 sequences are SGHDN and FVKESK. This CDR3 comprises 14 residues. In DNA, the CDR3 is TGTGCCAGCAGCCAAGGACGGTACACCGGGGAGCTGTTTTTT. Translating it yields CASSQGRYTGELFF.

The table lists this clone with a count of one. V and J are TRBV6-1 and TRBJ1-2; 8 positions agree with TRBD1. Trimming removed 1 base from V and 3 bases from J; junction bases left unmatched: 4. From germline, CDR1 is MNHNS and CDR2 SASEGT. There are 15 residues in the CDR3. The CDR3 loop is CASSEGAGGYYGYTF. Written as DNA, the CDR3 is TGTGCCAGCAGTGAAGGGGCAGGGGGCTACTATGGCTACACCTTC.

The rearrangement uses TRBV6-1 and TRBJ1-1, with D unresolved. The V gene's germline CDR1 is MNHNS and CDR2 SASEGT. Trimming pared 2 bases from V and 0 bases from J, leaving 10 bases between. There are 15 residues in the CDR3. CDR3 residues: CASSERAGVNTEAFF. The CDR3 coding sequence is TGTGCCAGCAGTGAAAGGGCAGGCGTGAACACTGAAGCTTTCTTT.

The chain uses TRBV10-3 and TRBJ2-2; 11 nucleotides line up with TRBD1. The CDR3 extends over 17 amino acids. The J segment lost 4 bases and the V segment lost 4 bases, leaving 8 bases of the junction unmatched. Germline CDR1 ENHRY, CDR2 SYGVKD. CDR3 protein: CAISARTGGDGTGELFF. CDR3 nucleotides: TGTGCCATCAGTGCCCGGACAGGGGGCGATGGCACCGGGGAGCTGTTTTTT.

The V gene is TRBV9, the J gene TRBJ2-7; maybe TRBD2 (5 bases). Germline CDR1 SGDLS, CDR2 YYNGEE. This CDR3 contains 14 residues. V lost 0 bases and J lost 2, with 9 bases in between. The CDR3 protein is CASSVDPGTYEQYF. In DNA, the CDR3 is TGTGCCAGCAGCGTAGACCCGGGGACCTACGAGCAGTACTTC. Filled out from reference TRBV9 and TRBJ2-7, the complete variable domain reads DSGVTQTPKHLITATGQRVTLRCSPRSGDLSVYWYQQSLDQGLQFLIQYYNGEERAKGNILERFSAQQFPDLHSELNLSSLELGDSALYFCASSVDPGTYEQYFGPGTRLTVT.

The chain has TRBV5-4 and TRBJ2-3, with 7 bases lining up with TRBD2. Germline loops: CDR1 SGHNT, CDR2 YYREEE (reference sequence). This CDR3 region has 15 residues. J was trimmed by 6 bases and V by 3 bases; bases with no gene match: 10. CDR3 sequence: CASSSTGGGGDTQYF. The CDR3 nucleotides are TGTGCCAGCAGCTCGACTGGCGGGGGAGGGGATACGCAGTATTTT.

The V and J genes are TRBV9 and TRBJ2-1; a weak D match, TRBD2 (6 bases). The CDR3 extends over 16 amino acids. V dropped 3 bases and J dropped 6 bases, with 19 bases sitting between them. The V gene's germline CDR1 is SGDLS and CDR2 YYNGEE. In nucleotides, the CDR3 is TGTGCCAGCAGCGCCCTACTTGGCGGGGCGACCAATGAGCAGTTCTTC. Translation: CASSALLGGATNEQFF.

The gene calls are TRBV18 and TRBJ2-7; TRBD1 might be the D (5 bases). The CDR3 length is 15 residues. Germline values: CDR1 KGHSH, CDR2 LQKENI. Trimming cost V 0 bases and J 2 bases, with 11 bases left between them. The CDR3 here is CASSPPSRAAYEQYF. In nucleotides, the CDR3 is TGTGCCAGCTCACCACCGAGCAGGGCCGCCTACGAGCAGTACTTC.

The rearrangement links TRBV27 to TRBJ2-7, with 9 bases aligning to TRBD2. CDR3 length equals 16 residues. The germline V gene encodes CDR1 MNHEY and CDR2 SMNVEV (reference sequence). J was trimmed by 5 bases and V by 5 bases; bases with no gene match: 13. CDR3 protein: CASSVPGGGAIHEQYF. As DNA, the CDR3 is TGTGCCAGCAGTGTCCCCGGCGGGGGGGCCATCCACGAGCAGTACTTC.